A single sample gave rise to the 10 T cell receptor beta chains below, sequenced in a study of T cell clones after liver transplantation. Sequenced by immunoSEQ multiplex PCR; TCRdb stores in-frame clones only, minus some. The sample carries 45,000 to 60,000 clones, around 85% recorded once. Specimen: CD8+ T cells from blood, collected 12 months after liver transplant. The receptors come from a human patient who received a liver transplant. The graft donor may account for some of the T cells.

The chain recombines TRBV9 with TRBJ2-2, with a weak D call TRBD2 (6 bases). Germline V lookup: CDR1 SGDLS, CDR2 YYNGEE. The CDR3 extends over 15 amino acids. Trimming pared 0 bases from V and 4 bases from J, leaving 10 bases between. CDR3: CASSVGGVPTGELFF. In DNA form, the CDR3 reads TGTGCCAGCAGCGTAGGGGGGGTGCCCACCGGGGAGCTGTTTTTT. Based on the CDR3 plus reference TRBV9 and TRBJ2-2, the full variable domain is DSGVTQTPKHLITATGQRVTLRCSPRSGDLSVYWYQQSLDQGLQFLIQYYNGEERAKGNILERFSAQQFPDLHSELNLSSLELGDSALYFCASSVGGVPTGELFFGEGSRLTVL.

The chain is built from TRBV19 and TRBJ2-6; D is unresolved. Germline V lookup: CDR1 LNHDA, CDR2 SQIVND (reference sequence). V shed 1 base and J shed 1 base, with 2 bases lying between them. CDR3 length equals 14 residues. The CDR3 coding sequence is TGTGCCAGTAGTATAGTTTCTGGGGCCAACGTCCTGACTTTC. Its protein product is CASSIVSGANVLTF. Using reference TRBV19 and TRBJ2-6 for the parts outside the CDR3, the full variable domain is DGGITQSPKYLFRKEGQNVTLSCEQNLNHDAMYWYRQDPGQGLRLIYYSQIVNDFQKGDIAEGYSVSREKKESFPLTVTSAQKNPTAFYLCASSIVSGANVLTFGAGSRLTVL.

This clone was counted a few times. The rearrangement links TRBV30 to TRBJ1-2; D ambiguous. V lost 2 bases and J 1 base, leaving 8 bases between the germline ends. This CDR3 is 13 amino acids long. The V gene's germline CDR1 is GTSNPN and CDR2 SVGIG (reference sequence). For the CDR3, the DNA is TGTGCCTGGAGTTCGGGCAGTAACTATGGCTACACCTTC. Amino acid sequence: CAWSSGSNYGYTF.

This clone has only one observation. The chain carries TRBV27 and TRBJ2-7, with 8 nucleotides matching TRBD2. V lost 6 bases and J lost 2; bases outside the gene matches: 3. Germline CDR1 MNHEY, CDR2 SMNVEV (reference sequence). The CDR3 loop spans 13 amino acids. The CDR3 nucleotides are TGTGCCAGCAGCCTGGGACTAGCCTACGAGCAGTACTTC. Translating it yields CASSLGLAYEQYF.

The chain recombines TRBV5-1 with TRBJ1-5; TRBD1 is a possible D gene (6 bases). This CDR3 is 13 amino acids long. Germline V gene lookup returns CDR1 SGHRS and CDR2 YFSETQ. V gave up 1 base and J gave up 6 bases, with 8 bases separating them. The CDR3 bases are TGCGCCAGCAGCTTGTCAGGGGTTCAGCCCCAGCATTTT. Protein product: CASSLSGVQPQHF.

This rearrangement joins TRBV7-9 to TRBJ2-3; D not certain. Trimming stripped 5 bases from V and 6 bases from J, with 6 bases between. The germline V gene encodes CDR1 SEHNR and CDR2 FQNEAQ (reference sequence). The CDR3 is 11 residues long. CDR3 residues: CASSVLDTQYF. In DNA, the CDR3 is TGTGCCAGCAGCGTATTGGATACGCAGTATTTT.

CDR3 nucleotide sequence: TGTGCCAGCAGCTTAGACCCTAGGACCGGGGAGCTGTTTTTT. The encoded protein is CASSLDPRTGELFF. This chain connects TRBV7-9 to TRBJ2-2; D not resolved. The V end was cut by 1 base, the J end by 5 bases, with 8 bases between. The CDR3 consists of 14 residues. The germline V gene encodes CDR1 SEHNR and CDR2 FQNEAQ (reference sequence). Supplemented by reference TRBV7-9 and TRBJ2-2, the full variable domain reads DTGVSQNPRHKITKRGQNVTFRCDPISEHNRLYWYRQTLGQGPEFLTYFQNEAQLEKSRLLSDRFSAERPKGSFSTLEIQRTEQGDSAMYLCASSLDPRTGELFFGEGSRLTVL.

J is TRBJ1-1 and V is TRBV30; D perhaps matches TRBD1 (5 bases). This CDR3 is built from 14 residues. Per the germline V gene, CDR1 is GTSNPN and CDR2 is SVGIG (reference sequence). V lost 2 bases and J 6 bases, leaving 16 bases between the germline ends. CDR3 DNA sequence: TGTGCCTGGAGTCGGCCGGGGCACTTCCCTGAAGCTTTCTTT. Amino acids: CAWSRPGHFPEAFF.

In its sample, this clone was seen once. V and J are TRBV28 and TRBJ2-7; possible D gene TRBD2, 5 bases. The CDR3 is 11 residues long. Germline assignment: CDR1 MDHEN and CDR2 SYDVKM. Trimming removed 3 bases at V and 6 bases at J, with 6 bases between. The CDR3 DNA sequence: TGTGCCAGCAGTTTGGGGAGCGAGCAGTACTTC. Protein sequence: CASSLGSEQYF.

On this clone itself: The germline gene is not matched at one end of the junction; a read error may be the cause. Other DNA sequences within the sample encode an identical CDR3. The CDR3 protein is CSVEKATNTGELFF. The DNA for the CDR3 is TGCAGCGTTGAAAAAGCCACGAACACCGGGGAGCTGTTCTTT. The chain recombines TRBV29-1 with TRBJ2-2; D might be TRBD2 (5 bases). The CDR3 spans 14 residues. The germline V gene encodes CDR1 SQVTM and CDR2 ANQGSEA.